This T cell receptor (beta chain) came from a study of cytomegalovirus exposure and HLA in healthy donors. Both 60 Vbeta primers and 13 Jbeta primers went into the PCR. The repertoire was sequenced with immunoSEQ multiplex PCR; TCRdb's copy has only in-frame clones and lacks some. The sample lists around 150,000 clones; about 80% were seen once. The CDR3 covers 13 residues. Germline CDR1 is SEHNR and CDR2 is FQNEAQ (reference sequence). The J segment lost 10 bases and the V segment lost 5 bases, leaving 5 bases of the junction unmatched. The receptor was derived from a man aged 18 to 35 in good health and CMV-seropositive. The chain carries TRBV7-9 and TRBJ2-1; 10 nucleotides align to TRBD2. Sequenced sample: PBMCs. The CDR3 sequence is CASSPGLAAEQFF. The CDR3 DNA sequence: TGTGCCAGCAGCCCAGGACTAGCGGCAGAGCAGTTCTTC.